This TCR beta chain was recovered during a study of shared clonotypes between healthy human individuals. For this clone: Its antigen is currently unknown.

Only in-frame clones appear in the TCRdb table, and some are missing; sequencing was by immunoSEQ multiplex PCR. This sample has almost 700,000 clones, with roughly nine tenths found just once. The CDR3 is 15 amino acids. CDR1 and CDR2 (germline): MNHNS, SASEGT. The germline V and J ends were trimmed by 0 bases and 3 bases, with 12 bases remaining between them. Positively selected for CCR7, the CD45RO-negative cells used as naive CD8 cells excluded terminally differentiated effector memory CD45RA+ cells. Study-wide results and caveats: Having only a few donors restricted how much genetic and exposure-history diversity was captured. Generation probability values for non-shared clonotypes were lower than those for clonotypes shared by all four donors.

Sequencing was performed on naive CD8+ T cells sorted from blood. The V gene is TRBV6-1, the J gene TRBJ2-7, with D perhaps TRBD1 or TRBD2 (5 bases each). The sequence derives from a man aged 25 to 40 in good health. As DNA, the CDR3 is TGTGCCAGCAGTGAAGCGGGGGATGGGAGCTACGAGCAGTACTTC. Protein: CASSEAGDGSYEQYF.